The present T cell receptor (beta chain) was sequenced within a study of regulatory T cells in long-lasting Graves disease. For TCR beta, libraries came from iRepertoire HTBI primers and Arm-PCR of CDR3 regions. TCRdb ran MiXCR on the multiplex PCR reads and lists one entry per CDR3 protein. In the table there are roughly 420,000 distinct CDR3 sequences, roughly a sixth of which are singletons. Time point meaning: newly diagnosed GD, antithyroid drugs for less than 3 months. Scientists built the TCR library using RNA that was extracted from PBMCs. The germline CDR1 and CDR2 sequences are MNHNS and SASEGT. Deletions cut 11 bases from V and 8 bases from J, with 21 bases between. The CDR3 extends over 13 amino acids.

Specimen: peripheral blood mononuclear cells (PBMCs), collected at new diagnosis, from a patient treated with antithyroid drugs. The gene calls are TRBV6-1 and TRBJ1-2; a possible D gene is TRBD1 (5 bases). The clonotype was recovered from a female donor with Graves disease. CDR3 loop: CAGRPPGQEGYTF. CDR3 DNA sequence: TGTGCCGGCCGACCCCCGGGGCAGGAAGGCTACACCTTC.